Each of the 17 T cell receptor beta chains below was sequenced from the same sample in a study of T cells in Graves' hyperthyroidism and ophthalmopathy. From RNA transcripts, TCR beta CDR3 regions were amplified. A first-round RT-PCR of the TCR CDR3 used the HTBI primer set. TCRdb ran MiXCR on the multiplex PCR reads and lists one entry per CDR3 protein. The sample carries around 690,000 distinct CDR3 sequences, less than 25% recorded once. The source material was blood. The receptors originated from a man under 40 with Graves' ophthalmopathy.

This clonotype was counted once. V usage is TRBV29-1 and J usage is TRBJ2-1; the D gene is possibly TRBD2 (5 bases). The CDR3 runs 13 residues. Germline V gene sequence: CDR1 SQVTM, CDR2 ANQGSEA. Trimming took 4 bases from V and 0 from J, leaving 7 bases between them. The CDR3 DNA reads TGCAGCGTTGGGGGAGTCTCCTACAATGAGCAGTTCTTC. Translating it yields CSVGGVSYNEQFF.

This clonotype was seen a single time. The V and J genes are TRBV12-3 or TRBV12-4 and TRBJ1-3; D is possibly TRBD1 (5 bases). V was trimmed by 6 bases and J by 4 bases, leaving 10 bases between them. The CDR3 contains 13 residues. In nucleotides, the CDR3 is TGTGCCAGCAGATACGGGGGAGGAAACACCATATATTTT. It translates to CASRYGGGNTIYF.

Ten or more counts support this clonotype. This chain connects TRBV18 to TRBJ2-3; TRBD2 matches at 8 bases. Germline loops: CDR1 KGHSH, CDR2 LQKENI. Trimming removed 6 bases from V and 2 bases from J; junction bases left unmatched: 10. This CDR3 has 16 residues. CDR3 sequence reads: CASSRKAGGHTDTQYF. CDR3 nucleotides: TGTGCCAGCTCCAGAAAGGCGGGAGGCCACACAGATACGCAGTATTTT.

Concerning this clonotype itself: This may come from a read error, since a much larger clone is one base off. The V call is TRBV11-2, the J call TRBJ1-2; D not resolved. Germline assignment: CDR1 SGHAT and CDR2 FQNNGV. This CDR3 comprises 14 residues. The CDR3 sequence is CARSLRRRDYGYTF. For the CDR3, the DNA is TGTGCCAGAAGCTTAAGGCGCAGAGACTATGGCTACACCTTC.

V and J are TRBV27 and TRBJ1-6; 7 bases match TRBD1. CDR3 length: 15 residues. The V segment lost 5 bases and the J segment 9 bases; nucleotides outside the gene matches: 10. Germline values: CDR1 MNHEY, CDR2 SMNVEV (reference sequence). This chain's CDR3 is CASSTYRQGGSPLHF. CDR3 bases: TGTGCCAGCAGTACCTACCGACAGGGAGGTTCACCCCTCCACTTT.

The CDR3 region is CASSPVQNRIGTDTQYF. For the CDR3, the DNA is TGTGCCAGCAGCCCCGTTCAAAACAGGATTGGCACAGATACGCAGTATTTT. The chain is built from TRBV3-1 and TRBJ2-3; TRBD1 is a possible D gene (5 bases). The germline V gene encodes CDR1 LGHDT and CDR2 YNNKEL (reference sequence). V was shortened by 4 bases and J by 1 base, with 18 bases between the two germline ends. The CDR3 covers 17 residues.

The chain employs TRBV24-1 and TRBJ2-1; 14 positions match TRBD2. The CDR3 extends over 16 amino acids. Germline lookup yields CDR1 KGHDR and CDR2 SFDVKD. V was pared by 4 bases and J by 8 bases, with 6 bases of the junction left unmatched. The CDR3 sequence: CATSDPGTSGSYEQFF. CDR3 DNA: TGTGCCACCAGTGACCCCGGGACTAGCGGGAGTTATGAGCAGTTCTTC.

This clonotype was detected ten times or more. The V and J genes are TRBV5-6 and TRBJ1-1; D is uncertain. The CDR3 spans 13 residues. Trimming cost V 1 base and J 6 bases, with 10 bases left between them. Germline V gene data show CDR1 as SGHDT and CDR2 as YYEEEE. The CDR3 DNA reads TGTGCCAGCAGCTTGTTGGGGTCATCTGAAGCTTTCTTT. Protein: CASSLLGSSEAFF.

This chain connects TRBV7-9 to TRBJ1-2; D unclear. The V gene's germline CDR1 is SEHNR and CDR2 FQNEAQ (reference sequence). This CDR3 spans 16 amino acids. Between the trimmed V and J ends, which lost 7 bases and 5 bases, there was a span of 23 bases. CDR3 loop: CASIPPRGFKGYGYTF. Here the CDR3 DNA reads TGTGCCAGCATCCCCCCACGCGGTTTCAAAGGATATGGCTACACCTTC.

This clonotype was seen more than once but under ten times. CDR3 sequence reads: CASSATGSSYNEQFF. In nucleotides, the CDR3 is TGTGCCAGCAGCGCGACGGGAAGCTCCTACAATGAGCAGTTCTTC. This chain uses TRBV9 with TRBJ2-1; tentatively, D is TRBD2 (5 bases). The germline CDR1 and CDR2 sequences are SGDLS and YYNGEE. V lost 3 bases and J lost 0, with 10 bases in between. The CDR3 runs 15 residues.

The rearrangement uses TRBV4-3 and TRBJ2-2; D gene unclear. Germline CDR1 and CDR2: LGHNA and YSLEER. The CDR3 runs 14 residues. V was cut by 0 bases and J by 3 bases, with 5 bases left in between. The CDR3 region is CASSQEDYTGELFF. The CDR3 DNA reads TGCGCCAGCAGCCAAGAGGATTACACCGGGGAGCTGTTTTTT.

The chain links TRBV6-1 to TRBJ2-5; 8 bases line up with TRBD2. After removal of 6 bases from V and 2 bases from J, the junction contained 11 bases not matched to a gene. Germline V gene data show CDR1 as MNHNS and CDR2 as SASEGT. CDR3 length equals 16 residues. CDR3 in DNA: TGTGCCAGCAGATTTGCGGTGGCTAGCGGGCAAGAGACCCAGTACTTC. Its protein product is CASRFAVASGQETQYF.

CDR3 DNA sequence: TGCAGTGCCCCCCTTCGGGACAGGGCTGGGGCCAACGTCCTGACTTTC. Amino acids: CSAPLRDRAGANVLTF. V usage is TRBV20-1 and J usage is TRBJ2-6; TRBD1 aligns across 9 bases. With V trimmed by 6 bases and J by 2 bases, 8 bases remained unmatched. CDR1 and CDR2 from the germline V gene are DFQATT and SNEGSKA (reference sequence). The CDR3 runs to 16 residues.

This clonotype came up a few times. The chain employs TRBV5-1 and TRBJ2-6, with 10 bases fitting TRBD1. In germline, CDR1 is SGHRS, CDR2 YFSETQ. The J segment lost 0 bases and the V segment lost 1 base, leaving 4 bases of the junction unmatched. The CDR3 consists of 18 residues. The CDR3 region is CASSLMTGGASGANVLTF. The DNA for the CDR3 is TGCGCCAGCAGCTTGATGACAGGGGGCGCCTCTGGGGCCAACGTCCTGACTTTC.

The chain has TRBV4-1 and TRBJ2-2; TRBD2 aligns across 7 bases. This CDR3 comprises 16 residues. CDR1 is MGHRA, CDR2 YSYEKL, per germline. Trimming at V came to 1 base and at J to 4 bases, leaving 6 bases not matched to a gene. CDR3 coding DNA: TGCGCCAGCAGCCAAGGGGAGGGAGGAGGCACCGGGGAGCTGTTTTTT. Amino acid sequence: CASSQGEGGGTGELFF.

This clonotype was seen more than once but under ten times. The CDR3 DNA sequence: TGTGCCAGCAGTTTATCCCCCTCCCGGGCCACTGAAGCTTTCTTT. Protein: CASSLSPSRATEAFF. The J gene is TRBJ1-1, the V gene TRBV27; D unresolved. Germline lookup yields CDR1 MNHEY and CDR2 SMNVEV (reference sequence). The CDR3 loop spans 15 amino acids. Trimming left V 0 bases short and J 4 bases short, with 12 bases between.

This clonotype occurred many times. The rearrangement joins TRBV6-1 to TRBJ1-5; D gene ambiguous. Per germline, CDR1 MNHNS and CDR2 SASEGT. The V end lost 2 bases, the J end lost 0 bases, and 8 bases lay between the germline ends. This CDR3 spans 15 amino acids. CDR3 amino acids: CASSEWTFSNQPQHF. Written as DNA, the CDR3 is TGTGCCAGCAGTGAATGGACGTTTAGCAATCAGCCCCAGCATTTT.